The clone carrying this T cell receptor (beta chain) was found many times. Antigen: not known. This sample was included in a study of response to subunit inactivated influenza vaccine. Findings of the study overall: Authors suggested few new T cells are recruited by each seasonal influenza vaccination.

TCRdb re-derived calls from the RT-PCR reads in MiXCR, one entry per CDR3 protein. The sample records around 300,000 distinct CDR3 sequences, approximately 23% being singletons. This TCR was sampled from a man between 50 and 70 years old who received an inactivated influenza vaccine. The sequences come from PBMCs from blood, collected about 20 months after vaccination.

This chain's CDR3 is CASSSGQTYEQYF. DNA of the CDR3: TGTGCCAGCAGTTCGGGACAGACCTACGAGCAGTACTTC. This chain links TRBV28 with TRBJ2-7; 7 bases map to TRBD1. The CDR3 covers 13 residues. Trimming took 4 bases from V and 2 from J; bases not matched to a gene: 2. Germline values: CDR1 MDHEN, CDR2 SYDVKM.